This is a list of T cell receptor beta chains from one sample in a study of T-cell memory formation after mild COVID-19. Each CDR3 protein is one row after TCRdb ran MiXCR on the 5' RACE reads. Among around 450,000 distinct CDR3 sequences, approximately 25% were seen once, and the ten largest hold roughly 9.7%. The sample was PBMCs or a T cell subset sorted from them (not recorded which). Every receptor here comes from an adult woman who had mild COVID-19 (a few samples of this study predate the infection). Cell type and time point are not known. The CDR3 runs from the conserved cysteine through the conserved F or W. Fields, in order: D gene, clone size, CDR3 length, J gene, V gene, CDR3 DNA, CDR3 protein. A D gene is named only where the DNA matches it firmly. A row's size may be missing; if present it is once, few, many or a size class.

D: TRBD2; size: many; length: 14; J: TRBJ2-7; V: TRBV7-9; DNA: TGTGCCAGCAGCTTAGAAGCGGGAGGCTACGAGCAGTACTTC; CDR3: CASSLEAGGYEQYF
D: NA; size: NA; length: 16; J: TRBJ2-7; V: TRBV9; DNA: TGTGCCAGCAGCGTAGGTCTTAGTGACGGGGACTACGAGCAGTACTTC; CDR3: CASSVGLSDGDYEQYF
D: TRBD1; size: few; length: 13; J: TRBJ1-2; V: TRBV7-8; DNA: TGTGCCAGCACCTTTGGACAGGCATATGGCTACACCTTC; CDR3: CASTFGQAYGYTF
D: NA; size: NA; length: 14; J: TRBJ2-1; V: TRBV21-1; DNA: TGTGCCAGCAGCAAAGAGGGGTTCGGGAATGAGCAGTTCTTC; CDR3: CASSKEGFGNEQFF
D: NA; size: few; length: 15; J: TRBJ2-5; V: TRBV6-2/TRBV6-3; DNA: TGTGCCAGCGGACGACTAGAAATAAGCCAAGAGACCCAGTACTTC; CDR3: CASGRLEISQETQYF
D: NA; size: NA; length: 13; J: TRBJ1-5; V: TRBV3-1; DNA: TGTGCCAGCAGCCACCTGGGGTATCAGCCCCAGCATTTT; CDR3: CASSHLGYQPQHF
D: NA; size: NA; length: 15; J: TRBJ2-2; V: TRBV7-2; DNA: TGTGCCAGCAGCTTAGGGGGTGTTAGCGCCGGGGAGCTGTTTTTT; CDR3: CASSLGGVSAGELFF
D: NA; size: NA; length: 16; J: TRBJ2-5; V: TRBV4-3; DNA: TGCGCCAGCAGCCAACAGGGGACCCACTTCGGGGAGACCCAGTACTTC; CDR3: CASSQQGTHFGETQYF
D: NA; size: NA; length: 12; J: TRBJ2-5; V: TRBV5-1; DNA: TGCGCCAGCAGTGGCAACCAAGAGACCCAGTACTTC; CDR3: CASSGNQETQYF
D: NA; size: NA; length: 14; J: TRBJ2-5; V: TRBV3-1; DNA: TGTGCCAGCAGCCCAGGACTGGCGGCGGAGACCCAGTACTTC; CDR3: CASSPGLAAETQYF
D: TRBD2; size: NA; length: 13; J: TRBJ2-7; V: TRBV24-1; DNA: TGTGCCACCAGTGATTTTCGGGGGGGAGAGCAGTACTTC; CDR3: CATSDFRGGEQYF
D: NA; size: NA; length: 16; J: TRBJ2-1; V: TRBV5-1; DNA: TGCGCCAGCAGCTTGGATGGGGGCGGTCTGGGAAATGAGCAGTTCTTC; CDR3: CASSLDGGGLGNEQFF
D: NA; size: few; length: 12; J: TRBJ2-3; V: TRBV20-1; DNA: TGCAGTGCTAGTACGGGCGCAGATACGCAGTATTTT; CDR3: CSASTGADTQYF
D: TRBD2; size: few; length: 14; J: TRBJ2-5; V: TRBV20-1; DNA: TGCAGTTCCGAAGGGCGGGAGCTCGCAGAGACCCAGTACTTC; CDR3: CSSEGRELAETQYF
D: TRBD1; size: many; length: 15; J: TRBJ2-5; V: TRBV5-1; DNA: TGCGCCAGCAGCCCCGGACAGGGGGCGGTGGAGACCCAGTACTTC; CDR3: CASSPGQGAVETQYF
D: TRBD1; size: NA; length: 17; J: TRBJ1-2; V: TRBV7-2; DNA: TGTGCCAGCAGCTTAGGGGCCGGAAGACAGGGCTATCTAGGCTACACCTTC; CDR3: CASSLGAGRQGYLGYTF
D: NA; size: many; length: 14; J: TRBJ1-5; V: TRBV12-3/TRBV12-4; DNA: TGTGCCAGCAGCTTGGGTCCTAGCAATCAGCCCCAGCATTTT; CDR3: CASSLGPSNQPQHF
D: TRBD2; size: many; length: 15; J: TRBJ2-1; V: TRBV24-1; DNA: TGTGCCACCAGTGCCTTGCGGGAGGACTACAATGAGCAGTTCTTC; CDR3: CATSALREDYNEQFF
D: NA; size: NA; length: 14; J: TRBJ2-3; V: TRBV9; DNA: TGTGCCAGCAGCGTAGCTCCGGATACAGATACGCAGTATTTT; CDR3: CASSVAPDTDTQYF
D: TRBD1; size: NA; length: 15; J: TRBJ1-1; V: TRBV7-2; DNA: TGTGCCAGCAGCCCCGGGACAGGGTATAGAACTGAAGCTTTCTTT; CDR3: CASSPGTGYRTEAFF
D: TRBD2; size: NA; length: 18; J: TRBJ2-3; V: TRBV6-2/TRBV6-3; DNA: TGTGCCAGCCCCCCGGCTAGCGGGGTTGAAAGACGCACAGATACGCAGTATTTT; CDR3: CASPPASGVERRTDTQYF
D: NA; size: NA; length: 14; J: TRBJ2-1; V: TRBV5-1; DNA: TGCGCCACCAAGGGGGGAGGCTCCTACAATGAGCAGTTCTTC; CDR3: CATKGGGSYNEQFF
D: TRBD1; size: NA; length: 14; J: TRBJ2-7; V: TRBV14; DNA: TGTGCCAGCAGCCAAGTGACTCAGGGGGCGAAGCAGTACTTC; CDR3: CASSQVTQGAKQYF
D: NA; size: NA; length: 12; J: TRBJ2-1; V: TRBV5-1; DNA: TGCGCCAGCAGCTTGAACCGAGATGAGCAGTTCTTC; CDR3: CASSLNRDEQFF
D: NA; size: many; length: 15; J: TRBJ2-7; V: TRBV7-9; DNA: TGTGCCAGCAGCGCTCGAACAGGGATAGGGTACGAGCAGTACTTC; CDR3: CASSARTGIGYEQYF
D: NA; size: NA; length: 14; J: TRBJ1-1; V: TRBV9; DNA: TGTGCCAGCAGCGTAGGAGGGGGAAACGCTGAAGCTTTCTTT; CDR3: CASSVGGGNAEAFF
D: TRBD2; size: NA; length: 19; J: TRBJ2-1; V: TRBV7-9; DNA: TGTGCCAGCAGCTCGACTCGACTGGGACTAGCGGGAGATTATAGTGAGCAGTTCTTC; CDR3: CASSSTRLGLAGDYSEQFF
D: TRBD1; size: few; length: 16; J: TRBJ2-7; V: TRBV20-1; DNA: TGCAGTGTCACCATGCCGGGACAGGGCATTAGCTACGAGCAGTACTTC; CDR3: CSVTMPGQGISYEQYF
D: TRBD2; size: NA; length: 13; J: TRBJ2-1; V: TRBV7-9; DNA: TGTGCCAGCAGCCTGAGGACTAGCGATGAGCAGTTCTTC; CDR3: CASSLRTSDEQFF
D: TRBD2; size: NA; length: 14; J: TRBJ2-3; V: TRBV20-1; DNA: TGCAGTGCCCAACGGGACACTAGCGGCGATACGCAGTATTTT; CDR3: CSAQRDTSGDTQYF
D: TRBD2; size: NA; length: 16; J: TRBJ2-1; V: TRBV5-1; DNA: TGCGCCAGCAGCCCCGGACTAGCGGGAATCTACAATGAGCAGTTCTTC; CDR3: CASSPGLAGIYNEQFF
D: TRBD1; size: many; length: 13; J: TRBJ1-5; V: TRBV29-1; DNA: TGCAGCGCCGAGACAGGGGGCAATCAGCCCCAGCATTTT; CDR3: CSAETGGNQPQHF
D: NA; size: NA; length: 16; J: TRBJ2-7; V: TRBV18; DNA: TGTGCCAGCTCACCCCAGACGGGGTCCGACTCCTACGAGCAGTACTTC; CDR3: CASSPQTGSDSYEQYF
D: NA; size: NA; length: 18; J: TRBJ2-5; V: TRBV5-1; DNA: TGCGCCAGCAGCTCCCTCGAGTTTGGCGGGACACAACAAGAGACCCAGTACTTC; CDR3: CASSSLEFGGTQQETQYF
D: TRBD1; size: few; length: 15; J: TRBJ2-7; V: TRBV7-9; DNA: TGTGCCAGCAGCGTTGGACAGGAGATCTCCTACGAGCAGTACTTC; CDR3: CASSVGQEISYEQYF
D: NA; size: NA; length: 14; J: TRBJ2-1; V: TRBV6-1; DNA: TGTGCCAGCAGCTCAGGTCACCTTGGGGTGGGGCAGTTCTTC; CDR3: CASSSGHLGVGQFF
D: TRBD1; size: many; length: 13; J: TRBJ1-2; V: TRBV7-2; DNA: TGTGCCAGCAGCCTCCGGGACAGGGGAATTTGGACCTTC; CDR3: CASSLRDRGIWTF
D: TRBD1; size: NA; length: 14; J: TRBJ1-1; V: TRBV7-9; DNA: TGTGCCAGCAAAAAGACAGGGATGAACACTGAAGCTTTCTTT; CDR3: CASKKTGMNTEAFF